The 27 T cell receptor beta chains in this list originate from one sample, sequenced in a study of sequential checkpoint blockade in melanoma. Treatment given: randomized to nivolumab then ipilimumab (arm A) or the reverse (arm B). Libraries were prepared by immunoSEQ multiplex PCR; TCRdb keeps only in-frame clonotypes and omits some of them. This table holds under 50,000 clones, 70% to 90% found once. Source: CD8+ T cells sorted from blood (inferred from file names), taken from a patient given nivolumab and ipilimumab in sequence. These receptors were collected from a human donor with melanoma.

The gene calls are TRBV27 and TRBJ2-1; D ambiguous. Trimming removed 3 bases at V and 10 bases at J, with 16 bases between. Germline V CDR1 and CDR2: MNHEY, SMNVEV (reference sequence). CDR3 length: 14 amino acids. Here the CDR3 DNA reads TGTGCCAGCAGTTTCTCGGGTACGGCGGCCGAGCAGTTCTTC. It codes for CASSFSGTAAEQFF.

This rearrangement joins TRBV11-3 to TRBJ2-2, with 7 bases that match TRBD1. With 0 bases clipped from V and 1 base from J, the junction kept 5 bases outside the gene matches. Germline loops: CDR1 SGHNT, CDR2 YENEEA. The CDR3 runs 17 residues. This CDR3 is CASSLEWAGGNTGELFF. In DNA form, the CDR3 reads TGTGCCAGCAGCTTAGAATGGGCAGGGGGGAACACCGGGGAGCTGTTTTTT.

V gene TRBV7-3 combines with J gene TRBJ2-1, with D tentatively TRBD1 (6 bases). Trimming removed 5 bases at V and 5 bases at J, with 16 bases between. The CDR3 consists of 15 residues. Germline V lookup: CDR1 SGHTA, CDR2 FQGTGA. CDR3 protein: CASSDIENRDNEQFF. The DNA for the CDR3 is TGTGCCAGCAGCGATATAGAAAACAGGGACAATGAGCAGTTCTTC.

V usage is TRBV28 and J usage is TRBJ2-1; D gene ambiguous. Between the trimmed V and J ends, which lost 2 bases and 3 bases, there was a span of 11 bases. This CDR3 is 15 amino acids long. The germline V gene has CDR1 MDHEN and CDR2 SYDVKM. CDR3 sequence reads: CASSLRQVHYNEQFF. The DNA of the CDR3 is TGTGCCAGCAGTTTACGGCAGGTCCACTACAATGAGCAGTTCTTC.

V and J are TRBV7-8 and TRBJ1-5; D is perhaps TRBD1 (6 bases). CDR1 SGHVS and CDR2 FQNEAQ come from the germline V gene. The V end was cut by 5 bases, the J end by 4 bases, with 15 bases between. CDR3 length: 15 residues. The CDR3 region is CASSAWTDTNQPQHF. CDR3 nucleotide sequence: TGTGCCAGCAGCGCCTGGACAGATACTAATCAGCCCCAGCATTTT.

The chain has TRBV29-1 and TRBJ1-1; D may be TRBD1 (6 bases). V dropped 4 bases and J dropped 2 bases, with 14 bases sitting between them. The CDR3 sequence is 14 residues long. Germline CDR1 and CDR2: SQVTM and ANQGSEA. The CDR3 nucleotides read TGCAGCGTTGTCTCTGGCAGGGGCAACACTGAAGCTTTCTTT. This encodes CSVVSGRGNTEAFF.

The chain links TRBV28 to TRBJ2-3; D is perhaps TRBD1 (6 bases). The V gene lost 6 bases and the J gene lost 2 bases, with 18 bases spanning the gap. The CDR3 spans 16 residues. Germline lookup yields CDR1 MDHEN and CDR2 SYDVKM. CDR3 bases: TGTGCCAGCAGGACGATATCAACAGGGAACACAGATACGCAGTATTTT. Residues: CASRTISTGNTDTQYF. The whole variable domain, filled in from reference TRBV28 and TRBJ2-3, reads DVKVTQSSRYLVKRTGEKVFLECVQDMDHENMFWYRQDPGLGLRLIYFSYDVKMKEKGDIPEGYSVSREKKERFSLILESASTNQTSMYLCASRTISTGNTDTQYFGPGTRLTVL.

This sequence joins TRBV4-1 and TRBJ1-5; no definite D call. This CDR3 is built from 16 residues. The germline V gene has CDR1 MGHRA and CDR2 YSYEKL. The V and J ends lost 0 bases and 0 bases respectively, with 9 bases between them. The CDR3 is CASSQDPGLSNQPQHF. In nucleotides, the CDR3 is TGCGCCAGCAGCCAAGACCCTGGGCTTAGCAATCAGCCCCAGCATTTT.

J is TRBJ2-4 and V is TRBV27, with TRBD2 matching over 7 bases. CDR1 and CDR2 from the germline V gene are MNHEY and SMNVEV (reference sequence). V shed 3 bases and J 2 bases; nucleotides not matched to a gene: 1. This CDR3 region has 14 residues. The CDR3, as DNA: TGTGCCAGCAGTTTGGGGGGGACCAAAAACATTCAGTACTTC. Translated: CASSLGGTKNIQYF.

The table lists this clone with a few counts. The chain joins TRBV6-5 to TRBJ2-7; possible D gene TRBD2, 6 bases. Germline V gives CDR1 MNHEY, CDR2 SVGAGI. This CDR3 comprises 15 residues. Trimming took 2 bases from V and 2 from J, leaving 13 bases between them. CDR3 region: CASSYGTLNTYEQYF. The CDR3 DNA reads TGTGCCAGCAGTTACGGGACTTTAAACACCTACGAGCAGTACTTC.

This chain uses TRBV23-1 with TRBJ2-5, with 8 bases that match TRBD2. TRBV23-1 is treated as an ORF (open reading frame) with a function not yet certain. This CDR3 is 16 amino acids long. With V trimmed by 7 bases and J by 0 bases, 10 bases remained unmatched. The DNA for the CDR3 is TGCGCCAGCACCGACGCGGCTAGCGGGTACCAAGAGACCCAGTACTTC. This gives the protein CASTDAASGYQETQYF.

The chain uses TRBV19 and TRBJ2-1; no clear D gene. The CDR3 totals 15 residues. V lost 5 bases and J lost 0, with 11 bases in between. Germline CDR1 and CDR2: LNHDA and SQIVND (reference sequence). The DNA of the CDR3 is TGTGCCAGTAGTTCCGCTTGGAGCTCCTACAATGAGCAGTTCTTC. It encodes CASSSAWSSYNEQFF.

CDR3 DNA: TGCAGCGTCCGGGGCTTACGGGACACACGCACAGATACGCAGTATTTT. As protein: CSVRGLRDTRTDTQYF. The genes are TRBV29-1 and TRBJ2-3; possibly TRBD1 for D (6 bases). CDR1 and CDR2 (germline): SQVTM, ANQGSEA. The ends were cut back, 6 bases at V and 1 base at J, with 20 bases in the middle. This CDR3 has 16 amino acids.

The chain uses TRBV15 and TRBJ1-1, with D perhaps TRBD1 (5 bases). Looked up from germline, CDR1 is LNHNV and CDR2 is YYDKDF (reference sequence). V lost 8 bases and J 6 bases, leaving 16 bases between the germline ends. The CDR3 is 13 amino acids. The CDR3 here is CATSNDSRSEAFF. The CDR3, as DNA: TGTGCCACCTCGAATGACAGCCGATCTGAAGCTTTCTTT.

The J gene is TRBJ1-1, the V gene TRBV6-6; no definite D call. Trimming removed 0 bases from V and 4 bases from J, with 6 bases in between. Looked up from germline, CDR1 is MNHNY and CDR2 is SVGAGI (reference sequence). This CDR3 spans 13 amino acids. CDR3 DNA: TGTGCCAGCAGTTACTCTCCGAGCACTGAAGCTTTCTTT. Translated, it gives CASSYSPSTEAFF.

The rearrangement links TRBV4-3 to TRBJ2-5; 7 nucleotides match TRBD1. The CDR3 loop spans 13 amino acids. V gave up 5 bases and J gave up 5 bases; unmatched junction bases: 5. Germline CDR1 reads LGHNA; CDR2 reads YSLEER. The CDR3, as DNA: TGCGCCAGCAGCACATACAGGGGCGAGACCCAGTACTTC. Translating gives CASSTYRGETQYF.

DNA of the CDR3: TGTGCCAGCAGCGAGGGGGGGGGCGGCACTGAAGCTTTCTTT. Amino acid sequence: CASSEGGGGTEAFF. V usage is TRBV9 and J usage is TRBJ1-1, with D tentatively TRBD1 (6 bases). V gave up 3 bases and J gave up 4 bases, with 13 bases separating them. Germline lookup yields CDR1 SGDLS and CDR2 YYNGEE. This CDR3 spans 14 amino acids.

This sequence joins TRBV6-1 and TRBJ2-7; 7 positions match TRBD1. The germline V gene encodes CDR1 MNHNS and CDR2 SASEGT. The CDR3 runs 15 residues. Germline trimming cut 3 bases from V and 0 bases from J; bases unmatched to any gene: 5. CDR3 protein: CASSDEGAYSYEQYV. In DNA, the CDR3 is TGTGCCAGCAGTGACGAGGGGGCATACTCCTACGAGCAGTACGTC.

V gene TRBV7-8 combines with J gene TRBJ2-7, with TRBD2 identical over 9 bases. The CDR3 runs 16 residues. After removal of 1 base from V and 2 bases from J, the junction contained 6 bases not matched to a gene. Germline V gives CDR1 SGHVS, CDR2 FQNEAQ. For the CDR3, the DNA is TGTGCCAGCAGCTTAGACAGGACTAGCGAGGCCTACGAGCAGTACGTC. Protein product: CASSLDRTSEAYEQYV.

The chain joins TRBV4-3 to TRBJ2-1; D may be TRBD1 (6 bases). With 0 bases removed from V and 0 bases from J, the gap between germline ends came to 18 bases. The CDR3 is made up of 19 amino acids. Germline V gene sequence: CDR1 LGHNA, CDR2 YSLEER. The DNA for the CDR3 is TGCGCCAGCAGCCAAGAGGTGGGGACACCACGGAGCTCCTACAATGAGCAGTTCTTC. Encoded protein: CASSQEVGTPRSSYNEQFF.

The V gene is TRBV7-9, the J gene TRBJ2-7, with D perhaps matching TRBD1 (5 bases). The CDR3 sequence is 13 residues long. Germline-derived CDR1 and CDR2 are SEHNR and FQNEAQ (reference sequence). With 1 base removed from V and 5 bases from J, the gap between germline ends came to 9 bases. The CDR3 is CASSLDKGDEQYF. In DNA form, the CDR3 reads TGTGCCAGCAGCTTAGACAAAGGGGACGAGCAGTACTTC.

The chain joins TRBV9 to TRBJ2-1; TRBD2 agrees at 9 bases. The J segment lost 2 bases and the V segment lost 0 bases, leaving 6 bases of the junction unmatched. The CDR3 has 17 residues. Germline assignment: CDR1 SGDLS and CDR2 YYNGEE. The CDR3, as DNA: TGTGCCAGCAGCGTAGGGATTAGCGGGAGCCCCTACAATGAGCAGTTCTTC. Its protein is CASSVGISGSPYNEQFF. Drawing the rest from reference TRBV9 and TRBJ2-1, the complete variable domain is DSGVTQTPKHLITATGQRVTLRCSPRSGDLSVYWYQQSLDQGLQFLIQYYNGEERAKGNILERFSAQQFPDLHSELNLSSLELGDSALYFCASSVGISGSPYNEQFFGPGTRLTVL.

The chain combines TRBV19 with TRBJ1-2, with 8 bases that match TRBD1. The V gene's germline CDR1 is LNHDA and CDR2 SQIVND (reference sequence). This CDR3 is 13 amino acids long. With 4 bases clipped from V and 8 bases from J, the junction kept 6 bases outside the gene matches. The DNA of the CDR3 is TGTGCCAGTAGTACTACAGGGGGGGGCGGCTACACCTTC. Translated: CASSTTGGGGYTF.

The CDR3 reads CASSGMDRAQYF. The CDR3 DNA is TGTGCCAGCAGCGGAATGGACAGGGCGCAGTACTTC. V gene TRBV6-1 combines with J gene TRBJ2-7; 8 bases match TRBD1. CDR3 size: 12 residues. V dropped 6 bases and J dropped 9; count of bases not matched to a gene: 7. Per the germline V gene, CDR1 is MNHNS and CDR2 is SASEGT.

The chain carries TRBV4-2 and TRBJ1-1, with 10 bases matching TRBD1. The CDR3 runs 16 residues. Per the germline V gene, CDR1 is LGHNA and CDR2 is YNFKEQ. V was clipped by 4 bases and J by 1 base; unmatched bases: 6. CDR3 in DNA: TGTGCCAGCAGCCCACGGACAGGGGGACAGAACACTGAAGCTTTCTTT. Amino acids: CASSPRTGGQNTEAFF.

V usage is TRBV19 and J usage is TRBJ2-1; tentatively, D is TRBD1 (6 bases). The V end was cut by 3 bases, the J end by 0 bases, with 9 bases between. This CDR3 has 15 amino acids. Germline V gives CDR1 LNHDA, CDR2 SQIVND (reference sequence). The CDR3 sequence is CASSMGDTSYNEQFF. The DNA of the CDR3 is TGTGCCAGTAGTATGGGGGACACCTCCTACAATGAGCAGTTCTTC.

The gene calls are TRBV6-5 and TRBJ2-1, with 7 bases identical to TRBD2. The CDR3 totals 14 residues. J gave up 10 bases and V 5 bases, and 11 bases lay outside the gene matches. Germline CDR1 is MNHEY and CDR2 is SVGAGI. The CDR3 DNA reads TGTGCCAGCAGTCAGTGGGAGGGCCCAAGGGAGCAGTTCTTC. Encoded protein: CASSQWEGPREQFF.